The sample holds a few counts of the clone carrying this T cell receptor beta chain. This specimen belongs to a study of T-cell memory formation after mild COVID-19. Turning to the study itself: Clusters of TCRs were largely donor specific.

Germline lookup yields CDR1 SGHAT and CDR2 FQNNGV. J lost 2 bases, V lost 3 bases, and 9 bases had no gene match. The CDR3 length is 18 residues. 5'RACE primed from the constant segment yielded TCR alpha and TCR beta cDNA libraries bearing sample barcodes and UMIs. TCRdb analysed the 5' RACE reads with MiXCR anew, one entry per CDR3 protein. The data hold around 200,000 distinct CDR3 sequences, with more than 25% observed a single time. This TCR was recovered from an adult woman who had mild COVID-19 (a few samples of this study predate the infection). Cell type and time point are not known. The chain carries TRBV11-2 and TRBJ2-2; the match to TRBD2 covers 10 bases. The sequenced sample consisted of PBMCs or a T cell subset sorted from them (not recorded which). CDR3 amino acids: CASSFPGLAERNTGELFF. Here the CDR3 DNA reads TGTGCCAGCAGCTTCCCCGGACTAGCGGAGAGAAACACCGGGGAGCTGTTTTTT.